The rows below give T cell receptor beta chains drawn from one sample of a study of T cell responses to AZD1222 COVID-19 vaccine. Only in-frame clones appear in the TCRdb table, and some are missing; sequencing was by immunoSEQ multiplex PCR. The sample yields some 110,000 clones, approximately 84% seen once. This specimen consisted of peripheral blood, obtained on day 0 of AZD1222 vaccination. All receptors come from an adult in good health. Each CDR3 is given with its conserved first and last residue. A D gene is named only where the DNA matches it firmly. Clone size, where shown, is once, few, many, or a class for clones that have expanded.

. | TRBJ2-1 | TRBV4-1 | . | TGCGCCAGCAGCCAAGAGTGGCTAGCCCACAATGAGCAGTTCTTC | CASSQEWLAHNEQFF
. | TRBJ2-1 | TRBV30 | TRBD2 | TGTGCCTGGAGTGTACCAGCGGGGGGGTCCAGCTCCTACAATGAGCAGTTCTTC | CAWSVPAGGSSSYNEQFF
. | TRBJ1-5 | TRBV28 | TRBD1 | TGTGCCAGCACCCCTCTCCTGGGGGGACAGGGGATCTATAGCAATCAGCCCCAGCATTTT | CASTPLLGGQGIYSNQPQHF
. | TRBJ2-3 | TRBV7-9 | . | TGTGCCAGCAGCAGACAGTGGGCGATAGATACGCAGTATTTT | CASSRQWAIDTQYF
. | TRBJ1-1 | TRBV6-4 | . | TGTGCCAGCAGTGGTGCTAGAAGACACAGTTACACTGAAGCTTTCTTT | CASSGARRHSYTEAFF
. | TRBJ2-1 | TRBV5-1 | . | TGCGCCAGCAGCTTAGTGGAGAGCGGGCCGGTTAATGAGCAGTTCTTC | CASSLVESGPVNEQFF
. | TRBJ1-2 | TRBV5-1 | . | TGCGCCAGCAGCTTGGGAACGTTAGGGCCAGCCAATTCCGCTAACTATGGCTACACCTTC | CASSLGTLGPANSANYGYTF
. | TRBJ2-1 | TRBV18 | TRBD2 | TGTGCCAGCTCACCGACTAGCGGACACAATGAGCAGTTCTTC | CASSPTSGHNEQFF
. | TRBJ1-4 | TRBV5-1 | . | TGCGCCAGCAGAGAACGGACTAATGAAAAACTGTTTTTT | CASRERTNEKLFF
once | TRBJ2-3 | TRBV7-6 | . | TGTGCCAGCAGGGACGGTGTTTGCCGGGGCATGAAGACAGATACGCAGTATTTT | CASRDGVCRGMKTDTQYF
. | TRBJ2-7 | TRBV28 | . | TGTGCCAGCAGTTTCATCACAGGAGGGGATGTCGACGAGCAGTACTTC | CASSFITGGDVDEQYF
. | TRBJ2-3 | TRBV6-5 | TRBD2 | TGTGCCAGCAGTTACAGTGTGGGACTAGCAACAGATACGCAGTATTTT | CASSYSVGLATDTQYF
. | TRBJ1-2 | TRBV9 | TRBD1 | TGTGCCAGCAGCGTCTCCGGGACAGGGAACTATGGCTACACCTTC | CASSVSGTGNYGYTF
. | TRBJ2-3 | TRBV7-9 | TRBD2 | TGTGCCAGCAGCCTCGGACTAGCGGGGGCCCGCACAGATACGCAGTATTTT | CASSLGLAGARTDTQYF
. | TRBJ2-7 | TRBV28 | TRBD1 | TGTGCCAGCAGGGGAATTGGGACAGGTAGTCACGAGCAGTACTTC | CASRGIGTGSHEQYF
. | TRBJ2-5 | TRBV7-8 | . | TGTGCCAGCAGCTCCCTCTTGCAAGAGACCCAGTACTTC | CASSSLLQETQYF
. | TRBJ1-1 | TRBV15 | . | TGTGCCACCAGCAGAGATAGGGGGACAACTGAAGCTTTCTTT | CATSRDRGTTEAFF
. | TRBJ2-1 | TRBV6-6 | TRBD1 | TGTGCCAGCAGTCGTCCAGGGACAGGGGTTGGGGACTACTACAATGAGCAGTTCTTC | CASSRPGTGVGDYYNEQFF
. | TRBJ1-1 | TRBV3-1/TRBV3-2 | . | TGTGCCAGCAGCCAAACGGATAACACTGAAGCTTTCTTT | CASSQTDNTEAFF
. | TRBJ1-2 | TRBV19 | . | TGTGCCATCGAGGGGGATTCGGGCGGCTACACCTTC | CAIEGDSGGYTF
. | TRBJ2-7 | TRBV6-5 | . | TGTGCCAGAACCCGGGACCGACCCTACGAGCAGTACTTC | CARTRDRPYEQYF
. | TRBJ1-2 | TRBV27 | . | TGTGCCAGCAGGGGGTGGGGTGGCTCTAACTATGGCTACACCTTC | CASRGWGGSNYGYTF
. | TRBJ1-2 | TRBV6-2/TRBV6-3 | . | TGTGCCAGCAGTTCGATGGGGGACTATGGCTACACCTTC | CASSSMGDYGYTF
. | TRBJ1-2 | TRBV6-1 | . | TGTGCCAGCACCCAACCTGAAAGGGTTGGGAATGGCTACACCTTC | CASTQPERVGNGYTF
few | TRBJ1-5 | TRBV23-1 | . | TGCGCCAGCAGTCCCCAAGACATGATTTGGGGGAATCAGCCCCAGCATTTT | CASSPQDMIWGNQPQHF
. | TRBJ1-1 | TRBV7-8 | TRBD1 | TGTGCCAGCAGCGTATCCTACAGGGGAACGAACACTGAAGCTTTCTTT | CASSVSYRGTNTEAFF
. | TRBJ2-2 | TRBV9 | TRBD1 | TGTGCCAGCAGCGTAGGACAGGGGGAGGCTACCGGGGAGCTGTTTTTT | CASSVGQGEATGELFF
. | TRBJ2-1 | TRBV11-3 | . | TGTGCCAGCAGCTTAGCGGGAGATGATGAGCAGTTCTTC | CASSLAGDDEQFF
. | TRBJ2-7 | TRBV20-1 | . | TGCAGTGTGGGGAACTCCTACGAGCAGTACTTC | CSVGNSYEQYF
. | TRBJ1-1 | TRBV30 | . | TGTGCCTGGTCGATATCCTTTCGAGCTTTCTTT | CAWSISFRAFF
. | TRBJ2-7 | TRBV10-3 | . | TGTGCCATCAGTGAGTCCTACGGATCCTACGAGCAGTACTTC | CAISESYGSYEQYF
once | TRBJ2-3 | TRBV7-8 | . | TGTGCCAGCAGCTTACGGCAAGTCACAGATACGCAGTATTTT | CASSLRQVTDTQYF
. | TRBJ2-3 | TRBV6-5 | . | TGTGCCAGCAGTTACCTGCGCACAGATACGCAGTATTTT | CASSYLRTDTQYF
. | TRBJ1-5 | TRBV29-1 | . | TGCAGCGTAAAGAACGGGGCCCAGCCCCAGCATTTT | CSVKNGAQPQHF
few | TRBJ2-6 | TRBV5-1 | . | TGCGCCAGCAGCTTGGCCAAAGGGGCTGGGGCCAACGTCCTGACTTTC | CASSLAKGAGANVLTF
few | TRBJ2-2 | TRBV5-6 | . | TGTGCCAGCAGATCCACCGGGGAGCTGTTTTTT | CASRSTGELFF
many | TRBJ1-5 | TRBV16 | . | TGTGCCAGCAGCCTTGCAGGGGACAGCAATCAGCCCCAGCATTTT | CASSLAGDSNQPQHF
. | TRBJ2-2 | TRBV19 | . | TGTGCCAGTAGTAGGACACTGGGGGCCGGGGAGCTGTTTTTT | CASSRTLGAGELFF
. | TRBJ2-7 | TRBV28 | . | TGTGCCAGCAGTTTTCTGACGGACTCCTACGAGCAGTACTTC | CASSFLTDSYEQYF
few | TRBJ2-3 | TRBV7-9 | . | TGTGCCAGCAGCCCAGGTTCCACAGATACGCAGTATTTT | CASSPGSTDTQYF
. | TRBJ1-1 | TRBV5-1 | TRBD1 | TGCGCCAGCAGCTTGGCCACAGGGGCCCCCATTGAAGCTTTCTTT | CASSLATGAPIEAFF
. | TRBJ2-7 | TRBV4-3 | . | TGCGCCAGCAGCCCGGGACTCTATTTGGAGCAGTACTTC | CASSPGLYLEQYF
. | TRBJ1-6 | TRBV2 | . | TGTGCCAGCAGCAAGGCGGGGGCTGAGAATAATTCACCCCTCCACTTT | CASSKAGAENNSPLHF
. | TRBJ1-1 | TRBV4-2 | TRBD1 | TGTGCCAGCAGCCAGGCGGGACAGGCGATGAACACTGAAGCTTTCTTT | CASSQAGQAMNTEAFF
few | TRBJ1-3 | TRBV6-1 | . | TGTGCCAGCAGTGACAGGAACCCTGGGGTCCAGGGAAACACCATATATTTT | CASSDRNPGVQGNTIYF